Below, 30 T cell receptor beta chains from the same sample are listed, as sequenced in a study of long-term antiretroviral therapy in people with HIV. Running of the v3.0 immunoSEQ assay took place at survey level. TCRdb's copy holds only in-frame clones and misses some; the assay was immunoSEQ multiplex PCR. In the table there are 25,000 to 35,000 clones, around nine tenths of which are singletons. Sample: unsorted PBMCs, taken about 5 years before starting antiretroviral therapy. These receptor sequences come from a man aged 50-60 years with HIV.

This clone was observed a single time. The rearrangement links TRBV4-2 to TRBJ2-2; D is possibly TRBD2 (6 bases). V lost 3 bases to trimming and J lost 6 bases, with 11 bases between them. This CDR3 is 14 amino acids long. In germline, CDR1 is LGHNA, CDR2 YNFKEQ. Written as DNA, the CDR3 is TGTGCCAGCAGCCATGGAGGGCCTTCCGGGGAGCTGTTTTTT. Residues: CASSHGGPSGELFF.

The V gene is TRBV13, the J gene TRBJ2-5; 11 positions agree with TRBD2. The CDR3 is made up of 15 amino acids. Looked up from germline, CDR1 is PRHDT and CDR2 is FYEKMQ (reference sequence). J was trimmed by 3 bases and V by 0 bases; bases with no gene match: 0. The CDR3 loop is CASSLGSGREETQYF. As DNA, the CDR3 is TGTGCCAGCAGCTTAGGTAGCGGGAGGGAAGAGACCCAGTACTTC.

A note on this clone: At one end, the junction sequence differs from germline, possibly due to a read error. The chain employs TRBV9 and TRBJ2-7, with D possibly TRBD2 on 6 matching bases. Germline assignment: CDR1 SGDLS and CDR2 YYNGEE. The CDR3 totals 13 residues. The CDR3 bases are TGTGCCAGCAGCGGTTGGGACTCCAACGAGCAGTACTTC. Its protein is CASSGWDSNEQYF.

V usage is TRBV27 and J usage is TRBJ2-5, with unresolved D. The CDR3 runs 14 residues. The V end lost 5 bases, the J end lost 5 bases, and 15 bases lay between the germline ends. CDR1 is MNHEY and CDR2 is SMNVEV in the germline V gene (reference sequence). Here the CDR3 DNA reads TGTGCCAGCAGTCTGGACGGTTTATGGGAGACCCAGTACTTC. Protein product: CASSLDGLWETQYF.

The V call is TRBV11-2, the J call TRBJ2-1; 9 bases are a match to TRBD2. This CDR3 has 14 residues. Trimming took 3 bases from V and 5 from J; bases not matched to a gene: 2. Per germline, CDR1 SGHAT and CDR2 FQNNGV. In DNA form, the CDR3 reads TGTGCCAGCAGCTTCGCTAGCGGGAACAATGAGCAGTTCTTC. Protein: CASSFASGNNEQFF.

DNA of the CDR3: TGTGCCAGTAGTCTTAGGGGGTTGGCAGGGGTAGCCACTGAAGCTTTCTTT. As protein: CASSLRGLAGVATEAFF. The chain employs TRBV19 and TRBJ1-1; TRBD1 might be the D (6 bases). This CDR3 contains 17 residues. Germline values: CDR1 LNHDA, CDR2 SQIVND (reference sequence). V was trimmed by 5 bases and J by 4 bases, leaving 23 bases between them.

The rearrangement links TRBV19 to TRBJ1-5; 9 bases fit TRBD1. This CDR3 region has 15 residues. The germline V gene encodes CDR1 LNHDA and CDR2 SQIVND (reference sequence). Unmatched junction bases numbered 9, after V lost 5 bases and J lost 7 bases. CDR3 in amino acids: CASSVTGTGSQPQHF. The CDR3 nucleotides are TGTGCCAGTAGTGTAACCGGGACAGGGAGCCAGCCCCAGCATTTT.

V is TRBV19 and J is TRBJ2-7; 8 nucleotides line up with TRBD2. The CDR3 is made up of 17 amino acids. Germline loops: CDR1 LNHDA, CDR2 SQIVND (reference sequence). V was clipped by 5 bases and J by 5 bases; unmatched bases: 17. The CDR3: CASSLAGLATGRDEQYF. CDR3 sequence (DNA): TGTGCCAGTAGTCTCGCTGGACTAGCCACTGGGAGGGACGAGCAGTACTTC.

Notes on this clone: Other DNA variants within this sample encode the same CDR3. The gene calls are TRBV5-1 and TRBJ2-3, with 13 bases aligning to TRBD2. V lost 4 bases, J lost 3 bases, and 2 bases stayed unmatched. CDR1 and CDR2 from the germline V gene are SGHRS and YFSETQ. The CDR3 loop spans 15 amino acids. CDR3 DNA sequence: TGCGCCAGCAGCCTGGGACTAGCGGGAACAGATACGCAGTATTTT. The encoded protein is CASSLGLAGTDTQYF.

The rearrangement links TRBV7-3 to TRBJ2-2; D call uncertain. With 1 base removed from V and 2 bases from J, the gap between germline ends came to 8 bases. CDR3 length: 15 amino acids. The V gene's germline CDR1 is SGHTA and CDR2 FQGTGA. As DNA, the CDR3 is TGTGCCAGCAGCTTAAGATCAGAAAACACCGGGGAGCTGTTTTTT. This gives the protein CASSLRSENTGELFF.

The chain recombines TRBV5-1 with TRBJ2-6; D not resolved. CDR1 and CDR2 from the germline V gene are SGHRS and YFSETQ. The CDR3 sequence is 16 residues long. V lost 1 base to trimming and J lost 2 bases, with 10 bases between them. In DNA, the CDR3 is TGCGCCAGCAGCTTGTTAGGGAACGCTGGGGCCAACGTCCTGACTTTC. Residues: CASSLLGNAGANVLTF.

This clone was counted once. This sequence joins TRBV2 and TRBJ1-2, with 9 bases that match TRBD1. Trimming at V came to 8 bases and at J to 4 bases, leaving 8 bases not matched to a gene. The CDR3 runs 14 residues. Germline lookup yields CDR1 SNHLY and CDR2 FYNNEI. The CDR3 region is CASRSTGGAYGYTF. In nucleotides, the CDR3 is TGTGCCAGCCGGTCTACAGGGGGCGCCTATGGCTACACCTTC. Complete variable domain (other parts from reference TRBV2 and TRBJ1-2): EPEVTQTPSHQVTQMGQEVILRCVPISNHLYFYWYRQILGQKVEFLVSFYNNEISEKSEIFDDQFSVERPDGSNFTLKIRSTKLEDSAMYFCASRSTGGAYGYTFGSGTRLTVV.

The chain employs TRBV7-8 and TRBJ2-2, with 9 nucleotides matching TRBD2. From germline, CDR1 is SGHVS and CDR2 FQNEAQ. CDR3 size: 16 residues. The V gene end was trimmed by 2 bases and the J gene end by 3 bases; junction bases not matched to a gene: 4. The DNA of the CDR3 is TGTGCCAGCAGCTTATCCCAGCGGGGGGACACCGGGGAGCTGTTTTTT. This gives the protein CASSLSQRGDTGELFF.

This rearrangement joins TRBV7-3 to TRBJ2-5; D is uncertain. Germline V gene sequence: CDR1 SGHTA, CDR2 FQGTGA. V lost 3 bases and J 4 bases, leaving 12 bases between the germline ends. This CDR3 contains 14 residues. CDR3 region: CASSFNSLGETQYF. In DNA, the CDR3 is TGTGCCAGCAGCTTTAATAGTTTAGGAGAGACCCAGTACTTC.

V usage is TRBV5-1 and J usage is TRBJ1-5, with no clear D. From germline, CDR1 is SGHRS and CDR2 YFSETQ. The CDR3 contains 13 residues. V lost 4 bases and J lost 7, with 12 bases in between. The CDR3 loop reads CASSAYDGQPQHF. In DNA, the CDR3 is TGCGCCAGCAGCGCATATGATGGGCAGCCCCAGCATTTT. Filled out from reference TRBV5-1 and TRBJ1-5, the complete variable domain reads KAGVTQTPRYLIKTRGQQVTLSCSPISGHRSVSWYQQTPGQGLQFLFEYFSETQRNKGNFPGRFSGRQFSNSRSEMNVSTLELGDSALYLCASSAYDGQPQHFGDGTRLSIL.

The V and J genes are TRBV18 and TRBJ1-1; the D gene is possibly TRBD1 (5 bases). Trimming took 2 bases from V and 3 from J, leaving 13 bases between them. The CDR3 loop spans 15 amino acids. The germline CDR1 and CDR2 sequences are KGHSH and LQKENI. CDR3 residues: CASSPSQGGDTEAFF. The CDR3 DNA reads TGTGCCAGCTCACCATCCCAGGGTGGGGACACTGAAGCTTTCTTT. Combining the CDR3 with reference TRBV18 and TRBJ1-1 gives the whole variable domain NAGVMQNPRHLVRRRGQEARLRCSPMKGHSHVYWYRQLPEEGLKFMVYLQKENIIDESGMPKERFSAEFPKEGPSILRIQQVVRGDSAAYFCASSPSQGGDTEAFFGQGTRLTVV.

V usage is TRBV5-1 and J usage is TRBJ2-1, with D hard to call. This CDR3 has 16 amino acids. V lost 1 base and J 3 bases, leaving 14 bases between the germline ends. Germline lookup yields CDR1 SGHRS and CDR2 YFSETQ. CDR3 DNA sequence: TGCGCCAGCAGCTTGAGTTCGCGGAGAGACTACAATGAGCAGTTCTTC. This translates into CASSLSSRRDYNEQFF.

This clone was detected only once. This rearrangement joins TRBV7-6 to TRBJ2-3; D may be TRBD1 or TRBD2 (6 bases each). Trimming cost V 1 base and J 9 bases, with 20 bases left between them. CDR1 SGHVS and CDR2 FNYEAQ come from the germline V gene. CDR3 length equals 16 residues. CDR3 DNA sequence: TGTGCCAGCAGCTTAGTTGCCAGGGGAGGTTCGGGGACGCAGTATTTT. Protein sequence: CASSLVARGGSGTQYF.

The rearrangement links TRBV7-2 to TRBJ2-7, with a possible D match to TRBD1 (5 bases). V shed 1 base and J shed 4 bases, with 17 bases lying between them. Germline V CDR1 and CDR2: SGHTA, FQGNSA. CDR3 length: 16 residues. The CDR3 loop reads CASSLVATGVSYEQYF. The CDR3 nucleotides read TGTGCCAGCAGCTTAGTCGCTACAGGAGTAAGTTACGAGCAGTACTTC.

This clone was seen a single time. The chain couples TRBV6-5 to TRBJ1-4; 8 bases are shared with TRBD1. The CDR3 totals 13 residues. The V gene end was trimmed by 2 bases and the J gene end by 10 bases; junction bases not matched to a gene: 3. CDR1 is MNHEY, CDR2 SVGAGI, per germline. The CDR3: CASSYPGTGKLFF. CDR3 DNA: TGTGCCAGCAGTTACCCCGGGACAGGAAAACTGTTTTTT.

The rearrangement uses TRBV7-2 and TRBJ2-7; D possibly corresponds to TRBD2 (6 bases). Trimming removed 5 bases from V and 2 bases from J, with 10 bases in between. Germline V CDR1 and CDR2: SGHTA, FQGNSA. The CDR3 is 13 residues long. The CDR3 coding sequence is TGTGCCAGCAGCATCCGGGAGACCTACGAGCAGTACTTC. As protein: CASSIRETYEQYF.

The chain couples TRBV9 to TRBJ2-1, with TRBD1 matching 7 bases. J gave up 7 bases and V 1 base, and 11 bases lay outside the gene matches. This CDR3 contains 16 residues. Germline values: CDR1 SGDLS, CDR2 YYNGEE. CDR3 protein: CASSVLGTVGVNEQFF. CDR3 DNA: TGTGCCAGCAGCGTATTGGGGACAGTAGGAGTAAATGAGCAGTTCTTC.

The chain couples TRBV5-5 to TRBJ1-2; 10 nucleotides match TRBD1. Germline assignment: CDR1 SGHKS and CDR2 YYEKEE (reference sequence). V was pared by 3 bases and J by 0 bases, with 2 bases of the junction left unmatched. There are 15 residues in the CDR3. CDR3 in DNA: TGTGCCAGCAGCTCAGGGACAGGGGCTAACTATGGCTACACCTTC. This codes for CASSSGTGANYGYTF.

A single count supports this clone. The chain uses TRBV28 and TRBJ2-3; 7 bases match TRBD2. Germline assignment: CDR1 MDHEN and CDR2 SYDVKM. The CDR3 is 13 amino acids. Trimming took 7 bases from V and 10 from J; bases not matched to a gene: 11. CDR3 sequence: CASTIPGGGAQYF. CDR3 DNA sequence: TGTGCCAGCACCATCCCTGGCGGGGGTGCGCAGTATTTT.

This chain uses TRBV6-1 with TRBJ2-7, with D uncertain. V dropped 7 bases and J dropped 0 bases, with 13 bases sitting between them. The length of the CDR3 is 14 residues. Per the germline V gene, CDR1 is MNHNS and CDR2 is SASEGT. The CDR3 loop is CASMFSSASYEQYF. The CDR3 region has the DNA TGTGCCAGCATGTTTAGCTCTGCCTCCTACGAGCAGTACTTC.

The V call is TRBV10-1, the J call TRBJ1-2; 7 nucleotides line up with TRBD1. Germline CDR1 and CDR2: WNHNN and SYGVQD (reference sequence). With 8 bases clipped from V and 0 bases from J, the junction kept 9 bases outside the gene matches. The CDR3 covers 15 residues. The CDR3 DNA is TGCGCCAGCGGGCAGGGACAGCTAACTAACTATGGCTACACCTTC. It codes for CASGQGQLTNYGYTF.

The chain's CDR3 is CASSQDWGPHRGLDYGYTF. CDR3 sequence (DNA): TGCGCCAGCAGCCAAGATTGGGGCCCCCACAGGGGGCTGGACTATGGCTACACCTTC. The chain combines TRBV4-3 with TRBJ1-2, with 9 bases fitting TRBD1. This CDR3 contains 19 residues. V shed 0 bases and J 3 bases; nucleotides not matched to a gene: 14. Germline V gives CDR1 LGHNA, CDR2 YSLEER.

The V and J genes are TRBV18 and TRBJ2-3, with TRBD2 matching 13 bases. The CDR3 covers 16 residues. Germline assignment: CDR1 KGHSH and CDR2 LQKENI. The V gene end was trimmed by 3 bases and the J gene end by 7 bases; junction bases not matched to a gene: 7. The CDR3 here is CASSPTLAGGWNTQYF. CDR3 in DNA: TGTGCCAGCTCACCGACACTAGCGGGGGGGTGGAATACGCAGTATTTT.

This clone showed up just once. The CDR3 DNA follows: TGTGCCAGCAGTTCATCGAGACAGGGTTACGAGCAGTACTTC. This codes for CASSSSRQGYEQYF. The gene calls are TRBV28 and TRBJ2-7; TRBD1 matches 7 bases. The CDR3 contains 14 residues. The V gene end was trimmed by 4 bases and the J gene end by 4 bases; junction bases not matched to a gene: 7. Germline V CDR1 and CDR2: MDHEN, SYDVKM.

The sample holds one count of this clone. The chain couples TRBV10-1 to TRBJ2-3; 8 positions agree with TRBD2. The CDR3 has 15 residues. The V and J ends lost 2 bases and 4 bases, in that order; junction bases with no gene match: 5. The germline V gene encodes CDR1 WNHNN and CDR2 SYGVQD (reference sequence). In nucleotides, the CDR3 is TGCGCCAGCAGTGAGACTAGCGGACACCCAGATACGCAGTATTTT. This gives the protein CASSETSGHPDTQYF.